This TCR beta chain is drawn from a study of cytomegalovirus exposure and HLA in healthy donors. V shed 2 bases and J shed 2 bases, with 19 bases lying between them. The CDR3 consists of 17 residues. Germline CDR1 reads SGHAT; CDR2 reads FQNNGV. Unrecorded immune exposures were likely, despite nominal health at sampling. Regarding the study as a whole: CMV serostatus was the sole immune exposure data available.

About this clone itself: Antigen: not known.

This PCR relied on a set of 60 Vbeta primers and 13 Jbeta primers. Only in-frame clones appear in the TCRdb table, and some are missing; sequencing was by immunoSEQ multiplex PCR. There are about 190,000 clones in the sample; roughly 80% occur only once, and less than 7% lies in the top ten. The origin of this receptor is a man in his forties in good health and CMV-seropositive. The genes are TRBV11-2 and TRBJ2-7; a possible D gene is TRBD2 (6 bases). Sample: PBMCs. The CDR3 nucleotides read TGTGCCAGCAGCTTATCATCCTTGAGGACTACACCCTACGAGCAGTACTTC. The encoded protein is CASSLSSLRTTPYEQYF.